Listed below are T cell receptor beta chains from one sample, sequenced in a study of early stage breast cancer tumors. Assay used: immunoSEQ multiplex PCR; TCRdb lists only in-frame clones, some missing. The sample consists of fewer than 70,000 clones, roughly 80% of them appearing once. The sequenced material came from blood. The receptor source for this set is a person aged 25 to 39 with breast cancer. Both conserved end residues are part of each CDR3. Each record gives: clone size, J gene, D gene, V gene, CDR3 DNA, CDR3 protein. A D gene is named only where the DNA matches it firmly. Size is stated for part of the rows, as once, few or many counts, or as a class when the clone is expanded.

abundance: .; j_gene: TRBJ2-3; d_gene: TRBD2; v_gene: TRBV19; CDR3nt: TGTGCCAGTAGTATCACAAAGGCTAGCGGGAGTTTCCGAAGGGGGACTACGCAGTATTTT; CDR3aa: CASSITKASGSFRRGTTQYF
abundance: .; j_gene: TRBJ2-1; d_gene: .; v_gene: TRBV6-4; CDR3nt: TGTGCCAGCAGTGACGGGTCCGGGGAGTACAATGAGCAGTTCTTC; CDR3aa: CASSDGSGEYNEQFF
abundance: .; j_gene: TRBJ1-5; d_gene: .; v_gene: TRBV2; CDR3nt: TGTGCCAGCACCTTAGGACCCATGGGCAATCAGCCCCAGCATTTT; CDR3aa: CASTLGPMGNQPQHF
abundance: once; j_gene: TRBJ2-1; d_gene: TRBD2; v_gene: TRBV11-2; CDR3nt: TGTGCCAGCAGCCCCCGGACGGCGGGAGCCTCTACACTTGAGCAGTTCTTC; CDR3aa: CASSPRTAGASTLEQFF
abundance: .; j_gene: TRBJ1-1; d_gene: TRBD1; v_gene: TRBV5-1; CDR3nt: TGCGCCAGCAGCTGGACAGGCGCGAACACTGAAGCTTTCTTT; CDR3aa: CASSWTGANTEAFF
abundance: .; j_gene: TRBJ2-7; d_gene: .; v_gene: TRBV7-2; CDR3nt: TGTGCCAGCAGCACGGACTCAACCCTCAGCGAGCAGTACTTC; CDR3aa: CASSTDSTLSEQYF
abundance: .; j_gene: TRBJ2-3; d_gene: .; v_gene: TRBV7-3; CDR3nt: TGTGCCAGCAGCTTATATGAGGGACACACAGATACGCAGTATTTT; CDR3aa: CASSLYEGHTDTQYF
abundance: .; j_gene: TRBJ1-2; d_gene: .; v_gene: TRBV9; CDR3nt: TGTGCCAGCAGCGTAGGAGGGGGTTTTGGCTACACCTTC; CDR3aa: CASSVGGGFGYTF
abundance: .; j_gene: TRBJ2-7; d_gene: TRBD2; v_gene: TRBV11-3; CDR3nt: TGTGCCAGCAGCCTTACAGCTTATTTGTGGGGACTAGCTACCTACGAGCAGTACTTC; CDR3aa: CASSLTAYLWGLATYEQYF
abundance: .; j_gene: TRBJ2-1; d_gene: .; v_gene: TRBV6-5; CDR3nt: TGTGCCAGCAGTTACTCCAGACTTTACAATGAGCAGTTCTTC; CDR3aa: CASSYSRLYNEQFF
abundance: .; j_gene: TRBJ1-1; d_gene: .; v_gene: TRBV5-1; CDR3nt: TGCGCCAGCAGCTTGCAGGGGTGGACCACTGAAGCTTTCTTT; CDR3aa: CASSLQGWTTEAFF
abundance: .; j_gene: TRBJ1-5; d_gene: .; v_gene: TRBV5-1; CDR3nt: TGCGCCAGCAGCTTGGGCAGCAATCAGCCCCAGCATTTT; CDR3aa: CASSLGSNQPQHF
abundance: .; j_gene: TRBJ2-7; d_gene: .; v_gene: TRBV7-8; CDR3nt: TGTGCCAGCAGCCCCCCCCGCGTGGACGAGCAGTACTTC; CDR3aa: CASSPPRVDEQYF
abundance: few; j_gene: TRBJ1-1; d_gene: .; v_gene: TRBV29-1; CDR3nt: TGCAGCGTACAGGTAGTGAACACTGAAGCTTTCTTT; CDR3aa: CSVQVVNTEAFF
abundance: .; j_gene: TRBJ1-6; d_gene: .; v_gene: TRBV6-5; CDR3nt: TGTGCCAGCAGTTATGGGGGCGGTACGGCACCCCTCCACTTT; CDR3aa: CASSYGGGTAPLHF
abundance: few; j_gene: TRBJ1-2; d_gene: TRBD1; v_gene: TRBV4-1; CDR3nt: TGCGCCAGCAGCCAAGAGAGGACAGGAGCCTATGGCTACACCTTC; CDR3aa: CASSQERTGAYGYTF
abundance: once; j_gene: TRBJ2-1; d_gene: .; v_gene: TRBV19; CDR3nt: TGTGCCAGTAGTACCTCCTCGTGGGAGAATGAGCAGTTCTTC; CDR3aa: CASSTSSWENEQFF
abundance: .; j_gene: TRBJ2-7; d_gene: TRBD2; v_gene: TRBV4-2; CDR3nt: TGTGCCAGCAGCCTCGAAATGTCAGGACTAGAGTACGAGCAGTACTTC; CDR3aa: CASSLEMSGLEYEQYF
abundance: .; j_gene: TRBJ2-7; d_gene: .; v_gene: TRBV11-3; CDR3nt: TGTGCCAGCAGCTTAGGCAGGTTCAACGAGCAGTACTTC; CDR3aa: CASSLGRFNEQYF
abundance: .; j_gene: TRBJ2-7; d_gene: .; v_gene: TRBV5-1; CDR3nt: TGCGCCAGCAGCCCCTCCGGGATTCGGGACGAGCAGTACTTC; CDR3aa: CASSPSGIRDEQYF
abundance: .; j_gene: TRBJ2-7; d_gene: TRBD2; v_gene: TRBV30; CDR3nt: TGTGCCTGGAGCGCGGGCCATAGCGGGAGGGCCTACGAGCAGTACTTC; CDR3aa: CAWSAGHSGRAYEQYF
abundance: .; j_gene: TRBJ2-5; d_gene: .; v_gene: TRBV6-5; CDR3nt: TGTGCCAGCAGTTACGGGCAGAAAGAGACCCAGTACTTC; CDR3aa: CASSYGQKETQYF
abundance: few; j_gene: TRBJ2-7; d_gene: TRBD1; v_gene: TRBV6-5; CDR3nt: TGTGCCAGCAGCAGGACAGGATACTACGAGCAGTACTTC; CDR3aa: CASSRTGYYEQYF
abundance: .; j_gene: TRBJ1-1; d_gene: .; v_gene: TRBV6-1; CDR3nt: TGTGCCAGCAGTTTGGTAGACACTGAAGCTTTCTTT; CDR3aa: CASSLVDTEAFF
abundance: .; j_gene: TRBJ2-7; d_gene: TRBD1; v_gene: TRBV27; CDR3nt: TGTGCCAGCAGCTCCCCTCTGACAGGGGTTTACGAGCAGTACTTC; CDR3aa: CASSSPLTGVYEQYF
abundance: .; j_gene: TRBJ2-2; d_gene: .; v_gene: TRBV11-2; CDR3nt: TGTGCCAGCAGCCCCCTTTTGACAGCGAACACCGGGGAGCTGTTTTTT; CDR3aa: CASSPLLTANTGELFF
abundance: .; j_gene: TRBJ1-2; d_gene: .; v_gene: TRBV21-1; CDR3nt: TGTGCCAGCAGCAAGCCCTCAACAGGGGGGCGGCCTTATGGCTACACCTTC; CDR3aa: CASSKPSTGGRPYGYTF
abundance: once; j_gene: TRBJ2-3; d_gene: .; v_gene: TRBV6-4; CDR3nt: TGTGCCAGCAGTGACTCGGGGGTCGGTACGCAGTATTTT; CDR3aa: CASSDSGVGTQYF
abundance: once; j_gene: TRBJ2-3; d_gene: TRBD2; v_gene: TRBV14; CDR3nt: TGTGCCAGCAGCCAAAGAATCCTAGCGGGGTGGGCAGATACGCAGTATTTT; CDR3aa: CASSQRILAGWADTQYF
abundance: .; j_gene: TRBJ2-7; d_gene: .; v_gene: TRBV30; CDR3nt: TGTGCCTGGAGAGCGGGCCCCCTCTACGAGCAGTACTTC; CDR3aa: CAWRAGPLYEQYF
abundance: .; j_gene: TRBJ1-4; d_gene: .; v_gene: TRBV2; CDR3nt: TGTGCCAGCACCCCTAGGACTGCAACTAATGAAAAACTGTTTTTT; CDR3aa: CASTPRTATNEKLFF
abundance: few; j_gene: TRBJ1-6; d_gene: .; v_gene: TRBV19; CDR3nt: TGTGCCAGTAGTATCGGGGGGTCTGGGAATTCACCCCTCCACTTT; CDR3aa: CASSIGGSGNSPLHF
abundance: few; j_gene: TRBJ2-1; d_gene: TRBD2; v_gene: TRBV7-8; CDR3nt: TGTGCCAGCAGCCCAGACGGGCGGGAGGGAAGCTCCTACAATGAGCAGTTCTTC; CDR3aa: CASSPDGREGSSYNEQFF
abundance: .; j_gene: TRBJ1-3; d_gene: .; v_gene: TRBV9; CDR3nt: TGTGCCAGCAGCCAAAGGGGCACCGGGTTCGGAAACACCATATATTTT; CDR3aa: CASSQRGTGFGNTIYF
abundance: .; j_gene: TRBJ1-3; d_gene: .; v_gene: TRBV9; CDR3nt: TGTGCCAGCAGCGCCCATTGGACAGACCGGTCCGCGTTCTCTGGAAACACCATATATTTT; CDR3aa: CASSAHWTDRSAFSGNTIYF
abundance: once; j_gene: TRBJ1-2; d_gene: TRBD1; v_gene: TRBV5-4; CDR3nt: TGTGCCAGCAGCACAACCTCCGGGACAGGGGATGGCTACACCTTC; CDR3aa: CASSTTSGTGDGYTF
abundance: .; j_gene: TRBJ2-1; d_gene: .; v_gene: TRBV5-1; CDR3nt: TGCGCCAGCAGCTTGGAATACAATGAGCAGTTCTTC; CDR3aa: CASSLEYNEQFF
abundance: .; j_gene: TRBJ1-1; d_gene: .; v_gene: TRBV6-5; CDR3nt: TGTGCCAGCAGTTACGAGGGATTGAACACTGAAGCTTTCTTT; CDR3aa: CASSYEGLNTEAFF
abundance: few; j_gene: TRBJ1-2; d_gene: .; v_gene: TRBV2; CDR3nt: TGTGCCAGCAGTAGGACAGCTCGGGACTATGGCTACACCTTC; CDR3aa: CASSRTARDYGYTF
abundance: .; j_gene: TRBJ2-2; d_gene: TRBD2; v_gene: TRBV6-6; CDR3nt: TGTGCCAGCAGGCGAGGCGGGAGTCCGGCCACCGGGGAGCTGTTTTTT; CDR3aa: CASRRGGSPATGELFF
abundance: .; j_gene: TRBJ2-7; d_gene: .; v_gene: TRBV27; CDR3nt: TGTGCCAGCAGTTGGATAGCCCGGCCGTCCTACGAGCAGTACTTC; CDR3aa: CASSWIARPSYEQYF
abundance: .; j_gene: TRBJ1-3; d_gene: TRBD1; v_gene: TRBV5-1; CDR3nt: TGCGCCAGCAGCTGGACAGGGGGCATTGGAAACACCATATATTTT; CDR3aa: CASSWTGGIGNTIYF
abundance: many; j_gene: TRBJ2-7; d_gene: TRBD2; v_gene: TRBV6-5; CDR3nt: TGTGCCAGCCTCTCCCTAGCTAGCGGAGGGTACGAGCAGTACTTC; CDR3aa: CASLSLASGGYEQYF
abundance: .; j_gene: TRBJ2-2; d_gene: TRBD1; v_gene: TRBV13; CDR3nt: TGTGCCAGCAGCTTAGGTGAAGCAGGGACAGCGAACACCGGGGAGCTGTTTTTT; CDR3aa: CASSLGEAGTANTGELFF
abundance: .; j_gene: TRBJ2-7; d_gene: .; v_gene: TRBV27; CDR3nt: TGTGCCAGCAGTCCACCCCGGCAGAACGAGCAGTACTTC; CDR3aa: CASSPPRQNEQYF
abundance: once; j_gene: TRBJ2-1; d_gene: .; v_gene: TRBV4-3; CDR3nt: TGCGCCAGCAGCCACCCATCAGGTGGTTACAATGAGCAGTTCTTC; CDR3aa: CASSHPSGGYNEQFF
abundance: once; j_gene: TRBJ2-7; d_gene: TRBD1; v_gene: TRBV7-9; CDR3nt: TGCGCCAGCAGCCCCGGACAGGGCCAGTTTTACGAGCAGTACTTC; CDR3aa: CASSPGQGQFYEQYF
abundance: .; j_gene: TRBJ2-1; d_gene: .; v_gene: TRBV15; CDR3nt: TGTGCCACCAGGGGAGACACCTCCAACAATGAGCAGTTCTTC; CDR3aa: CATRGDTSNNEQFF
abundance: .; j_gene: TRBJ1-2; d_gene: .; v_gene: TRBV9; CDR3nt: TGTGCCAGCAGCTATCAGACAAACTATGGCTACACCTTC; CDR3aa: CASSYQTNYGYTF
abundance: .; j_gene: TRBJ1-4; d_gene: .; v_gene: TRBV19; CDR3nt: TGTGCCAGTAGTTCTGGACGGGCAACTAATGAAAAACTGTTTTTT; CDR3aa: CASSSGRATNEKLFF
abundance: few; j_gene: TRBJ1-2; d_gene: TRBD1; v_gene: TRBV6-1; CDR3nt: TGTGCCAGCAGTCCCCGGGACAGGGCTAACTATGGCTACACCTTC; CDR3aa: CASSPRDRANYGYTF